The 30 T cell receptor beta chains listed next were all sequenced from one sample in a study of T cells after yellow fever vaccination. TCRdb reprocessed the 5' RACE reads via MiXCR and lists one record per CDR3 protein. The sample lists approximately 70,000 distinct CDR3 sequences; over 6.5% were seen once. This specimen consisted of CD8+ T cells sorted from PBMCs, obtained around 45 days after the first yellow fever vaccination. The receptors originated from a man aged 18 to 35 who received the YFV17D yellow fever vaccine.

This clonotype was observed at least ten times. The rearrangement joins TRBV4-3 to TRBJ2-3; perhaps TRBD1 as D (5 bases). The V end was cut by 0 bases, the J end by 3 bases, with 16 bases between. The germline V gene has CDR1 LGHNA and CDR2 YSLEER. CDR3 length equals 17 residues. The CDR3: CASSQDLLGHLTDTQYF. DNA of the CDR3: TGCGCCAGCAGCCAAGATCTTTTAGGACACCTGACAGATACGCAGTATTTT.

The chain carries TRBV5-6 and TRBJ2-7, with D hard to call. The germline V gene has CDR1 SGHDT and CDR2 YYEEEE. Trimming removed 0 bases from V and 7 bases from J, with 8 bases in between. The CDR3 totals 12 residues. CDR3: CASSLAVGEQYF. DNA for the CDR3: TGTGCCAGCAGCTTGGCGGTGGGAGAGCAGTACTTC.

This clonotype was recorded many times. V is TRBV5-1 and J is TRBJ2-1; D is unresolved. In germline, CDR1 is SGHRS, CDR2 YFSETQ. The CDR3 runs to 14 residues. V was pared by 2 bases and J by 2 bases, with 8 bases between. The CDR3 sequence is CASSLSDAYNEQFF. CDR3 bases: TGCGCCAGCAGCTTATCCGACGCCTACAATGAGCAGTTCTTC.

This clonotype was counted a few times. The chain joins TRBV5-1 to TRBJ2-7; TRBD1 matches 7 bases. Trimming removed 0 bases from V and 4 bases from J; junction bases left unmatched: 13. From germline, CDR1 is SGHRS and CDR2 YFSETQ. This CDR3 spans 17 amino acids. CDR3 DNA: TGCGCCAGCAGCTTGGGGTGGGGACAGACAGAATTATACGAGCAGTACTTC. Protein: CASSLGWGQTELYEQYF. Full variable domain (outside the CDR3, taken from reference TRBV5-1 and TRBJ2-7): KAGVTQTPRYLIKTRGQQVTLSCSPISGHRSVSWYQQTPGQGLQFLFEYFSETQRNKGNFPGRFSGRQFSNSRSEMNVSTLELGDSALYLCASSLGWGQTELYEQYFGPGTRLTVT.

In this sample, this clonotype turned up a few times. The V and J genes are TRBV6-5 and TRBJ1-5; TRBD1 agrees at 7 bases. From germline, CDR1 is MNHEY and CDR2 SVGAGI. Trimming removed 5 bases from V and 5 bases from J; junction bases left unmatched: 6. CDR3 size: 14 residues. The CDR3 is CASSRRQGHQPQHF. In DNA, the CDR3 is TGTGCCAGCAGTCGCCGACAGGGCCATCAGCCCCAGCATTTT.

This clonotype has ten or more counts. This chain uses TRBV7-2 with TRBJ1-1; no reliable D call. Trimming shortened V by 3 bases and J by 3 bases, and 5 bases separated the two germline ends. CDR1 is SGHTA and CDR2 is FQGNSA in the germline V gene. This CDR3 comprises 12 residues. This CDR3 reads CASSFGDTEAFF. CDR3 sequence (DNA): TGTGCCAGCAGCTTCGGGGACACTGAAGCTTTCTTT.

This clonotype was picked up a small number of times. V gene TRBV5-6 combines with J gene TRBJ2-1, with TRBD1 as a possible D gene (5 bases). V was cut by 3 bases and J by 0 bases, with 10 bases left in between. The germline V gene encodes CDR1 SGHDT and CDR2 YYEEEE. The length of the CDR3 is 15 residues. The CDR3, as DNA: TGTGCCAGCAGCTGGGGCTGGAGCTCCTACAATGAGCAGTTCTTC. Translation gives CASSWGWSSYNEQFF.

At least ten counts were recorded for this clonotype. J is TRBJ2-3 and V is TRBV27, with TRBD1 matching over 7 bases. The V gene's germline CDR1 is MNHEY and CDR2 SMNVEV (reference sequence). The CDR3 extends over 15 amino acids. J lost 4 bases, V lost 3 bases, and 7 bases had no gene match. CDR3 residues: CASSFYGQASDTQYF. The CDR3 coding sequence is TGTGCCAGCAGTTTTTACGGACAGGCGTCAGATACGCAGTATTTT.

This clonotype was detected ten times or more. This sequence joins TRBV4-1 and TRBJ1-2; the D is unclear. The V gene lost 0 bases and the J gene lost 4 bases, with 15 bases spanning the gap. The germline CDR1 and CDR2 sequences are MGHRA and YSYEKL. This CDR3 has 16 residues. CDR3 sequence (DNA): TGCGCCAGCAGCCAAGAATGGAAGGGTACCATCTATGGCTACACCTTC. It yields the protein CASSQEWKGTIYGYTF.

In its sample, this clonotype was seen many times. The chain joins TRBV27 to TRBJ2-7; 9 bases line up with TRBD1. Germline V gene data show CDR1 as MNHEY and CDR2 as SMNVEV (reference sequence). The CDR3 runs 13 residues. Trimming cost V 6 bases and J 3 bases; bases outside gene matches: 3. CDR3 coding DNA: TGTGCCAGCAGGGGGGGACAGGGCTACGAGCAGTACTTC. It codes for CASRGGQGYEQYF.

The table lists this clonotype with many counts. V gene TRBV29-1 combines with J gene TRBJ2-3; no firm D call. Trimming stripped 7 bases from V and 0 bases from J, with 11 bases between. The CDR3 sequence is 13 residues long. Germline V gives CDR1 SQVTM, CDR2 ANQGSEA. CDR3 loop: CSAQNMSTDTQYF. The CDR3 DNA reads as TGCAGCGCCCAAAACATGAGCACAGATACGCAGTATTTT.

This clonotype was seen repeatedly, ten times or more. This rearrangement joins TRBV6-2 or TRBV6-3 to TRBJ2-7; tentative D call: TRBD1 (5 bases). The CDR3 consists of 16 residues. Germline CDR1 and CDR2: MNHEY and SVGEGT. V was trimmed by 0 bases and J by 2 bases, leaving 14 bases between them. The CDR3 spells CASSYSMARATYEQYV. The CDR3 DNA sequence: TGTGCCAGCAGTTACTCGATGGCCAGGGCTACCTACGAGCAGTACGTC.

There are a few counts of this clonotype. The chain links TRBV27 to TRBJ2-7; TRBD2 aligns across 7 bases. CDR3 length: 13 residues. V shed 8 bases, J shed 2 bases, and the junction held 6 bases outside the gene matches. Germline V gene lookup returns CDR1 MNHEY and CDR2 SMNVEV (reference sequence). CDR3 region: CASRGEVAYEQYF. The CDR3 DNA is TGTGCCAGCCGGGGGGAGGTAGCCTACGAGCAGTACTTC.

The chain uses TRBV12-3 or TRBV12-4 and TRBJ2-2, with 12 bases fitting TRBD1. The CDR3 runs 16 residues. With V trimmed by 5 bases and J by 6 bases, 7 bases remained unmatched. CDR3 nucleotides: TGTGCCAGCAGTAACGAGGGACAGGGGGCGGCCGGGGAGCTGTTTTTT. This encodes CASSNEGQGAAGELFF.

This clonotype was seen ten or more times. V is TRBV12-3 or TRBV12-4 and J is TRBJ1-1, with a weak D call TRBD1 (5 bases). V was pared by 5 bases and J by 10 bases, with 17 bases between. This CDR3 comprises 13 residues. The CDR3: CASSLTGTMGAFF. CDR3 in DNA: TGTGCCAGCAGTCTCACAGGAACCATGGGAGCTTTCTTT.

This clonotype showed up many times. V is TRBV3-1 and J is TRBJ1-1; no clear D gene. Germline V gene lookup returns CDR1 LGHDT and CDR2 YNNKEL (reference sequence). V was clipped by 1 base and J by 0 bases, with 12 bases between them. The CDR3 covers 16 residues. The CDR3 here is CASSQGLERMNTEAFF. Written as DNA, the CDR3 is TGTGCCAGCAGCCAAGGTTTGGAGCGAATGAACACTGAAGCTTTCTTT.

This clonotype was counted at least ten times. CDR3 sequence: CASSLTGVSYEQYF. The CDR3 DNA reads TGTGCCAGCAGCTTGACGGGGGTCTCCTACGAGCAGTACTTC. The genes are TRBV5-6 and TRBJ2-7; maybe TRBD2 (6 bases). This CDR3 contains 14 residues. CDR1 and CDR2 (germline): SGHDT, YYEEEE. Trimming took 1 base from V and 0 from J, leaving 8 bases between them.

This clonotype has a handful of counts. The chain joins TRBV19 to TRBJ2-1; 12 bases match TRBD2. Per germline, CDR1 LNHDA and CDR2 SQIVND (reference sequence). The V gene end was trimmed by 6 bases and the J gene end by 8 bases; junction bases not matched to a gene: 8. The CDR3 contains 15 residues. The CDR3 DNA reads TGTGCCAGTAGCATACTAGCGGGGGGTAGCGATGAGCAGTTCTTC. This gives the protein CASSILAGGSDEQFF.

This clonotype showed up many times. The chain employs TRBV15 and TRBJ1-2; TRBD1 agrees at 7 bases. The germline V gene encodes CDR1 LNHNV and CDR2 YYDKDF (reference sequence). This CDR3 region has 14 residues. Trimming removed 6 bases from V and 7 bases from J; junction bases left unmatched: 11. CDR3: CATSPTGDPRGYTF. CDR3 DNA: TGTGCCACCAGTCCCACAGGGGACCCTCGTGGCTACACCTTC.

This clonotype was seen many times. CDR3 sequence (DNA): TGTGCCAGCAGCGTAGCGTCCGGGGGGCCCACAGATACGCAGTATTTT. Residues: CASSVASGGPTDTQYF. This chain uses TRBV9 with TRBJ2-3; tentative D call: TRBD2 (7 bases). CDR1 and CDR2 (germline): SGDLS, YYNGEE. CDR3 size: 16 residues. The V and J ends lost 0 bases and 2 bases respectively, with 13 bases between them.

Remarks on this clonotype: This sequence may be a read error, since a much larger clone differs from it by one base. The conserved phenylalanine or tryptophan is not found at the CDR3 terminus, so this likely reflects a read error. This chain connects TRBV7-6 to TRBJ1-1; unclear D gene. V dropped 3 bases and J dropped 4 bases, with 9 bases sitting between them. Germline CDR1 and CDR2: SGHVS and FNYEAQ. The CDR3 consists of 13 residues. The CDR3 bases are TGTGCCAGCAGCTTTGGAGGCGGCACTGAAGCTTTCTAT. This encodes CASSFGGGTEAFY.

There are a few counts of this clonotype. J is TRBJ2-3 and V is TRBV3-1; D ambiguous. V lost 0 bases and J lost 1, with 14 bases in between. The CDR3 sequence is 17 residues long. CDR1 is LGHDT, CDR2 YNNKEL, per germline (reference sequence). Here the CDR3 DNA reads TGTGCCAGCAGCCAAGATTTCCGAGTTGGAGGCACAGATACGCAGTATTTT. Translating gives CASSQDFRVGGTDTQYF.

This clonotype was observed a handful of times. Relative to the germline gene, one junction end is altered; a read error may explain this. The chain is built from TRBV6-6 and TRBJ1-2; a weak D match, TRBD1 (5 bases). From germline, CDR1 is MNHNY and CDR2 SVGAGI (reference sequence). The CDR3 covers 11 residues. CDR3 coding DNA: TGTGCCAGCAGTTACTCGGGGGAATGGGACTTC. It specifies CASSYSGEWDF.

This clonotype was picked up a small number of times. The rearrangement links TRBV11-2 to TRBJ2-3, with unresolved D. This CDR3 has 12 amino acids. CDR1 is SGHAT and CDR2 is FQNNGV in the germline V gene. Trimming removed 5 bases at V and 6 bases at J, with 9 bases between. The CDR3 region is CASSQLRDTQYF. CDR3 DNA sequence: TGTGCCAGCAGCCAGCTTCGGGATACGCAGTATTTT. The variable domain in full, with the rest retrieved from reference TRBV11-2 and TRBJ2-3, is EAGVAQSPRYKIIEKRQSVAFWCNPISGHATLYWYQQILGQGPKLLIQFQNNGVVDDSQLPKDRFSAERLKGVDSTLKIQPAKLEDSAVYLCASSQLRDTQYFGPGTRLTVL.

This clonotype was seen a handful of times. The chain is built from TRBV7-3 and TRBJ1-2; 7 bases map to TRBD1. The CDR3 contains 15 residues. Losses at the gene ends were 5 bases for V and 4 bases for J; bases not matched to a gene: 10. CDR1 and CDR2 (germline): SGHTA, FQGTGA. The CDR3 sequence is CASSPAGTAIYGYTF. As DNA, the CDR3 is TGTGCCAGCAGCCCCGCCGGGACAGCAATCTATGGCTACACCTTC. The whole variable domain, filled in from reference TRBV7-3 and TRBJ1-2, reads GAGVSQTPSNKVTEKGKYVELRCDPISGHTALYWYRQSLGQGPEFLIYFQGTGAADDSGLPNDRFFAVRPEGSVSTLKIQRTERGDSAVYLCASSPAGTAIYGYTFGSGTRLTVV.

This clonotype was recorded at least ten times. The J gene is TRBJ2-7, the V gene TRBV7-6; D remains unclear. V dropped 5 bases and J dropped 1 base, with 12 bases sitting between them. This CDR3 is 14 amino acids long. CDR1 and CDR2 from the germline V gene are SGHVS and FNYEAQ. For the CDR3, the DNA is TGTGCCAGCAGCAACGAAGCAGGATCCTACGAGCAGTACTTC. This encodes CASSNEAGSYEQYF.

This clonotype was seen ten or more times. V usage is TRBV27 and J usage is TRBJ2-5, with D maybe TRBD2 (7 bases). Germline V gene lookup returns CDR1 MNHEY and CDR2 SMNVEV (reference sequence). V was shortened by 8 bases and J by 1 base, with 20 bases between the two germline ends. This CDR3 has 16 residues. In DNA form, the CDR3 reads TGTGCCAGCCGTAGGATTTCGGGGGGCCGCCAAGAGACCCAGTACTTC. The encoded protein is CASRRISGGRQETQYF.

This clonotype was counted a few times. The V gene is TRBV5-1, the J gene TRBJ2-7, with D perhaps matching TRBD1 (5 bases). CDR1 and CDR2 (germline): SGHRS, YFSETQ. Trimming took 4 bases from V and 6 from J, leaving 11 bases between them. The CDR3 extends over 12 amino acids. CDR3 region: CASSADMSEQYF. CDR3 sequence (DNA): TGCGCCAGCAGCGCGGACATGTCCGAGCAGTACTTC.

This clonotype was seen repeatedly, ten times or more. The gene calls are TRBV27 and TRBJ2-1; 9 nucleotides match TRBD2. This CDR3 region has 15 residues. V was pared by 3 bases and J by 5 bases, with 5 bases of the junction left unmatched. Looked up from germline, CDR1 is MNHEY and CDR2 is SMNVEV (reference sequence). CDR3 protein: CASSFSAGGNNEQFF. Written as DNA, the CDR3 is TGTGCCAGCAGTTTTTCAGCGGGGGGAAACAATGAGCAGTTCTTC.

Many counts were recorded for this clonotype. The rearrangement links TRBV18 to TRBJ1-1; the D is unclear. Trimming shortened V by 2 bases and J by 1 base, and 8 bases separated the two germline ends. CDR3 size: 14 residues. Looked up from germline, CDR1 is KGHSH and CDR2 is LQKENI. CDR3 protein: CASSPGSWNTEAFF. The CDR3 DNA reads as TGTGCCAGCTCACCAGGCAGTTGGAACACTGAAGCTTTCTTT.